This paragraph reports one T cell receptor (beta chain). Its antigen remains undetermined. No qualities accompany the bases; no much larger clone lies one base away. These data are taken from a study of lung T cells in sarcoidosis with Löfgren's syndrome (dated by TCRdb to about 2017). Background on the whole study: Sarcoidosis was characterized as a granulomatous disease that mainly affects the lungs and features an accumulation of CD4+ T cells in bronchoalveolar lavage fluid. The repertoire analyses concentrated on Lofgren's syndrome patients. Study-wide findings and limitations: In alphabeta pairing analysis, TRAV12-1 preferentially paired with TRBV2, and these paired TCRs showed CDR3 homology. Recognition of a sarcoidosis-associated antigen was only suggested, and the antigen itself remained putative and was not identified. In Lofgren's syndrome patients, relative to control subjects, TRAV12-1 and TRBV2 were reported to be the most expanded V gene segments. TRAV12-1 and TRBV2 CDR3 motifs were reported to be shared among multiple Löfgren's syndrome patients, suggesting public CD4+ TCR repertoires.

Sequencing was carried out with an Illumina MiSeq. Using fastp trimming at Q25 and MiXCR clonotype assembly, TCRdb reanalyzed the public sequencing data and kept in-frame beta chains. For every CDR3 protein sequence, its rows merge into one entry that carries the most common genes and DNA. For this sample there are tens of thousands of distinct CDR3 sequences; 20% to 25% appear just once. The ten largest account for 2.3% of the sample. Looking up the germline V gene (reference sequence) yields CDR1 SEHNR and CDR2 FQNEAQ. Taken from cysteine to phenylalanine, the CDR3 has 17 residues. Here the CDR3 DNA is all that survives: 51 bases in frame from base 1. Here V drops 5 bases and J drops 2 bases, and the junction holds 9 bases not matched to any gene.

This clonotype was obtained from a human donor with sarcoidosis (Löfgren's syndrome or another form), or a control subject (not recorded which). Recombination connected TRBV7-9 to TRBJ2-3, with 11 junctional bases fitting TRBD1. Sample: CD4+ T cells from PBMCs. In nucleotide form, the sequence is TGTGCCAGCAGCCAGAGACGGGGACAGGGGGTCACAGATACGCAGTATTTT. This is translated as CASSQRRGQGVTDTQYF.